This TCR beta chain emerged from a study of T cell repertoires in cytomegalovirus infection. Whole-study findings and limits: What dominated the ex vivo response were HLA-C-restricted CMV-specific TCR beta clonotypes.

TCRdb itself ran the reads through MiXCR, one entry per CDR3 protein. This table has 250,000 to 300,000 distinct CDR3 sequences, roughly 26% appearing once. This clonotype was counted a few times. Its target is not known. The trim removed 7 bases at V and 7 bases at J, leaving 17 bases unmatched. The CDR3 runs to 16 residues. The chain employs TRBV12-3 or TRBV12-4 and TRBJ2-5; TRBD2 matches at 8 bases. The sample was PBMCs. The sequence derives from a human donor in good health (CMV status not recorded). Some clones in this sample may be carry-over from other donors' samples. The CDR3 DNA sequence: TGTGCCAGCAACTTGGGGATAGCGGGGACACAACGGACCCAGTACTTC. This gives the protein CASNLGIAGTQRTQYF.